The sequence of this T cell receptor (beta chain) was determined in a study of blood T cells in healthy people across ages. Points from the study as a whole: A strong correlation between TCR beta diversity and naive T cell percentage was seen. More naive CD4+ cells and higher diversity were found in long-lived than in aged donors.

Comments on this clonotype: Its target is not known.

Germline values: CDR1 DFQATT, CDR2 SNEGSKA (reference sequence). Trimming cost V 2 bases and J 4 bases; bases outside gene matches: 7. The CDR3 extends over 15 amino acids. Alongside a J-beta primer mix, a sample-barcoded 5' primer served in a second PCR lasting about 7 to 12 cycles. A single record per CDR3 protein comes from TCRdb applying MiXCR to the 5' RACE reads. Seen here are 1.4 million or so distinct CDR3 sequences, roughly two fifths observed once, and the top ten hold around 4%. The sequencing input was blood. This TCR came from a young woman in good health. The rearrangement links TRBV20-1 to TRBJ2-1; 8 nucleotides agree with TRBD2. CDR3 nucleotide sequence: TGCAGTGCTAGAATCGGGAGGGCCGGTTACAATGAGCAGTTCTTC. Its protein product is CSARIGRAGYNEQFF.